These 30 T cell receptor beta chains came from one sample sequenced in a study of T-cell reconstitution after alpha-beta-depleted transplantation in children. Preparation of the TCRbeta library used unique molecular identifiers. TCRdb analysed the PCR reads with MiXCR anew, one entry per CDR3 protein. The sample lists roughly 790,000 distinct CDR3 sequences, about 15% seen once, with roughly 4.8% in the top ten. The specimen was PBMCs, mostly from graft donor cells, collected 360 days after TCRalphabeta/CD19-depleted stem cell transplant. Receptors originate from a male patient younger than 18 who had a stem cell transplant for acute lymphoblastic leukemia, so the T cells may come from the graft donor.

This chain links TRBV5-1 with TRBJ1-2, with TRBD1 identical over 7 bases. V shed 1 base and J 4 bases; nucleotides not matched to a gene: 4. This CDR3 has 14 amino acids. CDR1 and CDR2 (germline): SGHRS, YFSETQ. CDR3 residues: CASSLRDSFYGYTF. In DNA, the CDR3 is TGCGCCAGCAGCTTGCGGGACAGCTTCTATGGCTACACCTTC.

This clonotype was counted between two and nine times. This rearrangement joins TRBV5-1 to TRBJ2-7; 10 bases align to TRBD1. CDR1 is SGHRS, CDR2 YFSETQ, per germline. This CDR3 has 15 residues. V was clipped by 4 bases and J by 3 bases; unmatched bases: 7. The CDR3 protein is CASSPGQGELYEQYF. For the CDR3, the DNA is TGCGCCAGCAGCCCCGGACAGGGGGAACTCTACGAGCAGTACTTC.

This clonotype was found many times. CDR3 sequence reads: CASSDGAGLRNEQFF. The CDR3, as DNA: TGTGCCAGCAGTGACGGAGCGGGACTTCGAAATGAGCAGTTCTTC. The chain has TRBV2 and TRBJ2-1, with TRBD2 matching 7 bases. With 3 bases clipped from V and 7 bases from J, the junction kept 9 bases outside the gene matches. CDR1 is SNHLY and CDR2 is FYNNEI in the germline V gene. This CDR3 region has 15 residues.

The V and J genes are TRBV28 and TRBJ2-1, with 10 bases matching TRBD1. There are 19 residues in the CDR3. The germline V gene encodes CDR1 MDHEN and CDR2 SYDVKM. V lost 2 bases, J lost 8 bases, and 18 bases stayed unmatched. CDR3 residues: CASSLERDRGAPFLDEQFF. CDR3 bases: TGTGCCAGCAGTTTAGAGCGGGACAGGGGCGCCCCGTTTCTGGATGAGCAGTTCTTC.

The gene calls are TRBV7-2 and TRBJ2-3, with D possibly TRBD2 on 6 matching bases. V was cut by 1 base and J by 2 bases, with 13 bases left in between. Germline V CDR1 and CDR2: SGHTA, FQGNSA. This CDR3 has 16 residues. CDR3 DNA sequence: TGTGCCAGCAGCTTAGGCGGCCAGCGGGCCACAGATACGCAGTATTTT. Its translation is CASSLGGQRATDTQYF.

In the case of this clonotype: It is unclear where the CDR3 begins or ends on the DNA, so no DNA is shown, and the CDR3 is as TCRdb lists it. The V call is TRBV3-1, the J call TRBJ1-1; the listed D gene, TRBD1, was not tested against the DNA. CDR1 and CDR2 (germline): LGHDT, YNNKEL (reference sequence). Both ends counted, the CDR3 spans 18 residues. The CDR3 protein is CASCFLRGWGVVNTEAFF.

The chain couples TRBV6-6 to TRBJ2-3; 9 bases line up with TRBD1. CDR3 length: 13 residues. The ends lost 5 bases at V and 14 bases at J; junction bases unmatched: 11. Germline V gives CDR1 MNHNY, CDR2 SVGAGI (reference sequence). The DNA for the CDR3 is TGTGCCAGCAGTGGGACAGGGAGCCGTTTGGGGTATTTT. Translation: CASSGTGSRLGYF.

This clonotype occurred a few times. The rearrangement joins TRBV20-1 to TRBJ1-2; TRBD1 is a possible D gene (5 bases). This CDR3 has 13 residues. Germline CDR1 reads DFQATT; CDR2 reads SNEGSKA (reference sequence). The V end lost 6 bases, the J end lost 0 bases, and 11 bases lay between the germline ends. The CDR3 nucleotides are TGCAGTGCAGGGGCGCCAGCTAACTATGGCTACACCTTC. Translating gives CSAGAPANYGYTF.

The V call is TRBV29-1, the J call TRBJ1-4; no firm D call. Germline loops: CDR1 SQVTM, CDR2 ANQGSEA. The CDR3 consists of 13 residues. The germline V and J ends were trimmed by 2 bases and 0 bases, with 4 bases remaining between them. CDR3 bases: TGCAGCGTTGAAAGAGCAACTAATGAAAAACTGTTTTTT. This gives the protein CSVERATNEKLFF.

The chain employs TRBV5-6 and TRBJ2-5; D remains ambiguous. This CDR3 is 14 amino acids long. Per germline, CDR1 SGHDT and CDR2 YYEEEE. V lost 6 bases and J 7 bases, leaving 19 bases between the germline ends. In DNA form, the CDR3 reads TGTGCCAGCACCGCGGACCGCGGAAGGCGGACCCAGTACTTC. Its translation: CASTADRGRRTQYF.

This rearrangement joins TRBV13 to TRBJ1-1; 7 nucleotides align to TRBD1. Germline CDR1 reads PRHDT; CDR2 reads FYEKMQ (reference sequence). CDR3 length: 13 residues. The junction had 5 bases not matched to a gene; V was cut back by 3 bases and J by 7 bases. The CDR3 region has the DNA TGTGCCAGCAGCTTCTCCCAGGGGGGTGAAGCTTTCTTT. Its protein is CASSFSQGGEAFF. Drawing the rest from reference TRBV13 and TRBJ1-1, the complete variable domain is AAGVIQSPRHLIKEKRETATLKCYPIPRHDTVYWYQQGPGQDPQFLISFYEKMQSDKGSIPDRFSAQQFSDYHSELNMSSLELGDSALYFCASSFSQGGEAFFGQGTRLTVV.

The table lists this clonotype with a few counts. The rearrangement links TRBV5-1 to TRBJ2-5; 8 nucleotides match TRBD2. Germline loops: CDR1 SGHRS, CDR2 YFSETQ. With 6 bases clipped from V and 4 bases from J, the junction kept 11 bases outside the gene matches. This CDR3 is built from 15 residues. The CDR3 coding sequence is TGCGCCAGCACCTTCACTAGCGGTGGAGGAGAGACCCAGTACTTC. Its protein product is CASTFTSGGGETQYF.

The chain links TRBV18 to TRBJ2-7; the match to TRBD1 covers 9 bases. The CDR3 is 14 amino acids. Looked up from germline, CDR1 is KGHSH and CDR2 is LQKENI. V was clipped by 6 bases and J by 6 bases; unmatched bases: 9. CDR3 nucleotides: TGTGCCAGCTCTCGCGGACAGGGGATGTCCGAGCAGTACTTC. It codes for CASSRGQGMSEQYF.

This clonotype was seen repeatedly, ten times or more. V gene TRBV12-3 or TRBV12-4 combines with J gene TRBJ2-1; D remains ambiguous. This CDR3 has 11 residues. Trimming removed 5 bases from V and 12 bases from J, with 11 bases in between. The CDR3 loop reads CASSPSILQFF. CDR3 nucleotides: TGTGCCAGCAGTCCGAGTATTTTGCAGTTCTTC.

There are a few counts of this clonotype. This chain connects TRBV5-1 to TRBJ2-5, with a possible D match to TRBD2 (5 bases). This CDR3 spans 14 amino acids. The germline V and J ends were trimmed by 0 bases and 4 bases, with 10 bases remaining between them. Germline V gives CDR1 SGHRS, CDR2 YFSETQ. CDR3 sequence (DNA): TGCGCCAGCAGCTTGGGAGGGAATGGAGAGACCCAGTACTTC. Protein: CASSLGGNGETQYF.

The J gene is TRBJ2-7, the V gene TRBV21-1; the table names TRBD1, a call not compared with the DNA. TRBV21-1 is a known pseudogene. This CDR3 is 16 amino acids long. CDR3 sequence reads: CASSTGQSRGSYEQYF. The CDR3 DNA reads TGTGCCAGCAGCACCGGGCAGTCCAGAGGGAGCTACGAGCAGTACTTC.

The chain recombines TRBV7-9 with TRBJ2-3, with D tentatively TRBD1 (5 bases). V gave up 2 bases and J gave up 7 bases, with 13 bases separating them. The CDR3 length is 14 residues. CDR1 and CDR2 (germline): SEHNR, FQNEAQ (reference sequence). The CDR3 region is CASSLRGLVYTQYF. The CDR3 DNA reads TGTGCCAGCAGCTTAAGGGGTCTTGTGTATACGCAGTATTTT.

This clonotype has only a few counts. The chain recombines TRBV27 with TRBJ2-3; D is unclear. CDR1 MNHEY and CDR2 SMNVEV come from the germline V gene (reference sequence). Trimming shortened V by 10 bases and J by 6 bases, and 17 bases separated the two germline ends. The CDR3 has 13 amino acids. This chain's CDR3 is CATSIGSWDTQYF. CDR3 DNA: TGTGCCACCTCGATTGGCTCCTGGGATACGCAGTATTTT.

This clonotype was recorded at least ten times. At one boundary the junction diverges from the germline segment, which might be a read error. The CDR3 DNA sequence: TGTGCCAGCAGCTTGGAAGGACTAGCGGGAAATGAGCAGTTCTTC. Residues: CASSLEGLAGNEQFF. The genes are TRBV5-1 and TRBJ2-1; 12 nucleotides line up with TRBD2. Germline-derived CDR1 and CDR2 are SGHRS and YFSETQ. This CDR3 region has 15 residues.

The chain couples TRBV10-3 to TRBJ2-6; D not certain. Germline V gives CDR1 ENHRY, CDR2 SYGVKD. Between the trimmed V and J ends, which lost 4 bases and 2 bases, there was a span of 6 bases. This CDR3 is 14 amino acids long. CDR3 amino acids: CAISAQTGANVLTF. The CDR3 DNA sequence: TGTGCCATCAGTGCGCAGACTGGGGCCAACGTCCTGACTTTC.

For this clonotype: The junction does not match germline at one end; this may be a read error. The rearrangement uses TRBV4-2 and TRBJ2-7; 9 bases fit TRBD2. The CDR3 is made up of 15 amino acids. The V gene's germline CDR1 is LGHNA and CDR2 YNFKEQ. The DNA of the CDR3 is TGTGCCATCAGCCCTGGAGGACTAGCGCATTACGAGCAGTACTTC. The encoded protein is CAISPGGLAHYEQYF.

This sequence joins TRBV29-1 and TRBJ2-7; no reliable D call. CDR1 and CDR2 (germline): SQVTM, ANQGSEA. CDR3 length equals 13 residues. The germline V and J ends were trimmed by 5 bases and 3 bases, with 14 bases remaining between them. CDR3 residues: CSVRAGIRYEQYF. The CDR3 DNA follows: TGCAGCGTTCGAGCCGGAATCCGCTACGAGCAGTACTTC.

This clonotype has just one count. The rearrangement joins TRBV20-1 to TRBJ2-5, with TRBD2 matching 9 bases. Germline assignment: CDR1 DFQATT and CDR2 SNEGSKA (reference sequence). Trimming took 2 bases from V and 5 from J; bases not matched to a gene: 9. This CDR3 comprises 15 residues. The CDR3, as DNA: TGCAGTGCTAGACTCCCAGCGGGAGGAGGGGAGACCCAGTACTTC. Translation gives CSARLPAGGGETQYF.

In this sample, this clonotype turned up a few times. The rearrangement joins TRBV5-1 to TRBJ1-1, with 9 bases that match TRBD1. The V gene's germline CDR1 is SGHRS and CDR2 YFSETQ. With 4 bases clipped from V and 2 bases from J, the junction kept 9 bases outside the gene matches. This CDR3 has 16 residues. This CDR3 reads CASSTRTGEGNTEAFF. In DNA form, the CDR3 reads TGCGCCAGCAGCACAAGGACAGGGGAAGGAAACACTGAAGCTTTCTTT. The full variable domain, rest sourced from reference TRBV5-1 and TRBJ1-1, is KAGVTQTPRYLIKTRGQQVTLSCSPISGHRSVSWYQQTPGQGLQFLFEYFSETQRNKGNFPGRFSGRQFSNSRSEMNVSTLELGDSALYLCASSTRTGEGNTEAFFGQGTRLTVV.

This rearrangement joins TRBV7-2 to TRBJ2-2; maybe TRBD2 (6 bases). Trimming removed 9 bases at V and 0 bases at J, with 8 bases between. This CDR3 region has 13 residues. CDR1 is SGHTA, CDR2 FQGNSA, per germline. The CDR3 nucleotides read TGTGCCAGGGGACTTTCGAACACCGGGGAGCTGTTTTTT. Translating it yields CARGLSNTGELFF. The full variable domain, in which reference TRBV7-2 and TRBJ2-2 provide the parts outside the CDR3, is GAGVSQSPSNKVTEKGKDVELRCDPISGHTALYWYRQSLGQGLEFLIYFQGNSAPDKSGLPSDRFSAERTGGSVSTLTIQRTQQEDSAVYLCARGLSNTGELFFGEGSRLTVL.

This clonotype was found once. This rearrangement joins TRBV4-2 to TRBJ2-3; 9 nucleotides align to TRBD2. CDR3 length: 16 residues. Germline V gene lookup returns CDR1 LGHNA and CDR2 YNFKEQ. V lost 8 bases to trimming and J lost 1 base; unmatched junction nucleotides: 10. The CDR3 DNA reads TGTGCCAGCCTAGACAGCGGGAGGCCAGGCACAGATACGCAGTATTTT. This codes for CASLDSGRPGTDTQYF.

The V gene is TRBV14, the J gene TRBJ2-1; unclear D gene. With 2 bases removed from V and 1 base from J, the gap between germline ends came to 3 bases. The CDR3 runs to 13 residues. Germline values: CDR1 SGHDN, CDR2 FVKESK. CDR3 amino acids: CASSQMSYNEQFF. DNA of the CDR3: TGTGCCAGCAGCCAAATGTCCTACAATGAGCAGTTCTTC.

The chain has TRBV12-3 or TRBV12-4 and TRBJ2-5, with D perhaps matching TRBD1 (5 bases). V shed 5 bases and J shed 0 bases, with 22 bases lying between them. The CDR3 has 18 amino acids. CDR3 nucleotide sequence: TGTGCCAGCAGTCGTAGCCTGACAGTTCCCTCGTACCAAGAGACCCAGTACTTC. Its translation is CASSRSLTVPSYQETQYF.

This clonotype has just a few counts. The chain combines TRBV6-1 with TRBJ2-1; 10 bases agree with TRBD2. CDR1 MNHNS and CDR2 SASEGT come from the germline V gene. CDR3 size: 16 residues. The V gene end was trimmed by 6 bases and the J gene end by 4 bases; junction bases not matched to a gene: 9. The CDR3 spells CASSLKREGPYNEQFF. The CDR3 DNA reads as TGTGCCAGCAGCCTAAAGCGGGAGGGCCCATACAATGAGCAGTTCTTC.

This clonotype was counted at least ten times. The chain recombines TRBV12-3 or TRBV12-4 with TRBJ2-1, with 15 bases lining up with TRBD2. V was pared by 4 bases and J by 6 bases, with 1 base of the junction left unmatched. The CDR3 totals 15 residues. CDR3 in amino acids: CASSSGLAGGNEQFF. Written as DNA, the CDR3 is TGTGCCAGCAGTTCGGGACTAGCGGGAGGCAATGAGCAGTTCTTC.